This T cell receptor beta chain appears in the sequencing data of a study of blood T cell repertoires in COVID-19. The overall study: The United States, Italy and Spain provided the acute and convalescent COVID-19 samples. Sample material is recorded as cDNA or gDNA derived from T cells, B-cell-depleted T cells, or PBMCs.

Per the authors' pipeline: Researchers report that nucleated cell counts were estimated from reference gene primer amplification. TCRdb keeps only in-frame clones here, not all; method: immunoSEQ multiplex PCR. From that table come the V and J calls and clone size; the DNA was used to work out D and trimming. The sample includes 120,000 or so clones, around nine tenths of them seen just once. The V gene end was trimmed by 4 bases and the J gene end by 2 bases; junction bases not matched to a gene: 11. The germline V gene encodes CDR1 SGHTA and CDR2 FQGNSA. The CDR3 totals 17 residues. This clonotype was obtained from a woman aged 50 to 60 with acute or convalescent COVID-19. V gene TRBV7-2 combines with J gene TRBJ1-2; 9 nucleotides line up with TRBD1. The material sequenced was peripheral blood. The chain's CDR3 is CASSSRNRDRANYGYTF. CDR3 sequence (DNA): TGTGCCAGCAGCTCCCGCAACCGGGACAGGGCGAACTATGGCTACACCTTC.